The clone carrying this T cell receptor beta chain turned up a few times. The source of the sample is a study of blood T cell repertoires in COVID-19. Study-level information: Italy, Spain and the United States were the sources of the convalescent and acute COVID-19 samples.

Enrolled through a virtual design, the participants were between 18 and 89 years of age and came from about two dozen US areas. Before being deemed recovered, Cohort 3 donors had two negative PCRs, clearance, or symptom resolution. Study processing details: Amplification of reference gene primers provided the estimated nucleated cell counts. Clones were read by immunoSEQ multiplex PCR, and TCRdb kept only the in-frame ones, dropping some. The V and J calls and the clone size are those of that table, but D and trimming were determined from the DNA. The top ten clones hold around 15% of a sample with 150,000 to 200,000 clones, 80% to 90% of them seen once. Germline V gives CDR1 SGHVS, CDR2 FNYEAQ. The V end was cut by 5 bases, the J end by 0 bases, with 11 bases between. The length of the CDR3 is 15 residues.

Sequencing was performed on PBMCs or T cells enriched from blood (not recorded which). The sequence came from a man aged 45-65 years who had recovered from COVID-19. The chain employs TRBV7-6 and TRBJ1-3; the D is unclear. This CDR3 is CASSPGLDSGNTIYF. CDR3 sequence (DNA): TGTGCCAGCAGCCCAGGACTCGACTCTGGAAACACCATATATTTT.